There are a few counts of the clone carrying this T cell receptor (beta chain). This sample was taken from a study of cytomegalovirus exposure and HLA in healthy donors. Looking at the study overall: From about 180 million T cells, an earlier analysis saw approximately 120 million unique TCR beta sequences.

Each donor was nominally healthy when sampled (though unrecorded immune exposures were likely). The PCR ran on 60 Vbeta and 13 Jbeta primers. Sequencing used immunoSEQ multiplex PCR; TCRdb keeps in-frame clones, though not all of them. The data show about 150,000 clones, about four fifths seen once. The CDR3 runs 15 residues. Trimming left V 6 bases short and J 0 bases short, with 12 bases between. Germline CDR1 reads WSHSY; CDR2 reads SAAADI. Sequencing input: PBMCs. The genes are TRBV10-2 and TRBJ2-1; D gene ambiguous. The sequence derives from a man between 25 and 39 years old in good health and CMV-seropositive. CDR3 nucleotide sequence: TGCGCCAGCAGCCCTCAGGTGAGCTCCTACAATGAGCAGTTCTTC. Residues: CASSPQVSSYNEQFF.